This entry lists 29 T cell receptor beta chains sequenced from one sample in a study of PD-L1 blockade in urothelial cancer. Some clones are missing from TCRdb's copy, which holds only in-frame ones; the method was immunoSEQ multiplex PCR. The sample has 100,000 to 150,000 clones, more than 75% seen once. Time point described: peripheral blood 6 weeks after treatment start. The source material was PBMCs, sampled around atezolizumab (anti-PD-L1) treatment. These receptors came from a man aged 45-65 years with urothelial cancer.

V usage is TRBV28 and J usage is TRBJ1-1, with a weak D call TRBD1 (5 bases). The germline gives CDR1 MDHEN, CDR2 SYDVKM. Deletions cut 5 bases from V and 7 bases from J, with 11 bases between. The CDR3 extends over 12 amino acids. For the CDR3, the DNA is TGTGCCAGCAGTGCCTACAGGTTTGAAGCTTTCTTT. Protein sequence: CASSAYRFEAFF.

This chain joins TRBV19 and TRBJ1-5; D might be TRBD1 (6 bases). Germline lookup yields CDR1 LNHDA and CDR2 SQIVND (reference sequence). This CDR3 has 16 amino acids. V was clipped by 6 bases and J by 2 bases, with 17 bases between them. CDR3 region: CASRGGALWGNQPQHF. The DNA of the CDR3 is TGTGCCAGTAGAGGGGGGGCCCTGTGGGGCAATCAGCCCCAGCATTTT. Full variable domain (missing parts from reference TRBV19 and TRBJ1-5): DGGITQSPKYLFRKEGQNVTLSCEQNLNHDAMYWYRQDPGQGLRLIYYSQIVNDFQKGDIAEGYSVSREKKESFPLTVTSAQKNPTAFYLCASRGGALWGNQPQHFGDGTRLSIL.

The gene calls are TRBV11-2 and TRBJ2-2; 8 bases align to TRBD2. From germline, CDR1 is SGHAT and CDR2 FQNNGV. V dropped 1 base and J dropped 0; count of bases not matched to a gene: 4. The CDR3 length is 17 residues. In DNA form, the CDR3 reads TGTGCCAGCAGCTTAGTCCCGCGGGAGGCGAACACCGGGGAGCTGTTTTTT. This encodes CASSLVPREANTGELFF.

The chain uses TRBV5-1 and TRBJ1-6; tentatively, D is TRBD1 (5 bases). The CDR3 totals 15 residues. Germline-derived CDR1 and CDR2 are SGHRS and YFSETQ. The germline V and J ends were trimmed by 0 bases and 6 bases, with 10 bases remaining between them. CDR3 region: CASSLALGANSPLHF. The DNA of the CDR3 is TGCGCCAGCAGCTTGGCCTTAGGGGCTAATTCACCCCTCCACTTT.

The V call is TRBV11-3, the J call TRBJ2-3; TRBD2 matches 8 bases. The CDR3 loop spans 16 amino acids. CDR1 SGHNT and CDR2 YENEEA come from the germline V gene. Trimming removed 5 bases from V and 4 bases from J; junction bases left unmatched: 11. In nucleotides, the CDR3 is TGTGCCAGCAGCCTCTCGGGTAGCGGGAATGCAGATACGCAGTATTTT. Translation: CASSLSGSGNADTQYF.

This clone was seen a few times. In nucleotides, the CDR3 is TGTGCCAGCAGCGGTAGGGAGGGTGAAAAACTGTTTTTT. It translates to CASSGREGEKLFF. This sequence joins TRBV7-2 and TRBJ1-4, with D hard to call. In germline, CDR1 is SGHTA, CDR2 FQGNSA. Trimming left V 5 bases short and J 7 bases short, with 11 bases between. This CDR3 spans 13 amino acids.

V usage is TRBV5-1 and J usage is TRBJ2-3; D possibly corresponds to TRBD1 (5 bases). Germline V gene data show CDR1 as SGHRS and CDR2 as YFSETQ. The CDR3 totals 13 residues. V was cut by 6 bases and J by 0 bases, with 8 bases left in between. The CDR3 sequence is CASTQGSTDTQYF. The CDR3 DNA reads TGCGCCAGCACGCAGGGCAGCACAGATACGCAGTATTTT.

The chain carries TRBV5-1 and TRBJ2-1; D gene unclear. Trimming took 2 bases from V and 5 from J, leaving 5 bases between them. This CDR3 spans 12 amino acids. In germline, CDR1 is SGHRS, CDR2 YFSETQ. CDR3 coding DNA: TGCGCCAGCAGCTTAATCGACAATGAGCAGTTCTTC. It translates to CASSLIDNEQFF.

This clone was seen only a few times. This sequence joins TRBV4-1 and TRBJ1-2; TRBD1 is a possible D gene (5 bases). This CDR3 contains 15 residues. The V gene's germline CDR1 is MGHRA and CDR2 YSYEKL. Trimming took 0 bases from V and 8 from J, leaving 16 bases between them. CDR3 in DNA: TGCGCCAGCAGCCAAGATCGGGCAGGGATGTTCGGCTACACCTTC. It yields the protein CASSQDRAGMFGYTF.

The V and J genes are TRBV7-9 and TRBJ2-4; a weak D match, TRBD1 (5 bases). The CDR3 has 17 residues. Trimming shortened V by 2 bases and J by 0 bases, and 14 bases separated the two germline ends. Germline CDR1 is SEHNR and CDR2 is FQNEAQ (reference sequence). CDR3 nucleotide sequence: TGTGCCAGCAGCTTACCCCCAGGGTCCCTAGCCAAAAACATTCAGTACTTC. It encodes CASSLPPGSLAKNIQYF.

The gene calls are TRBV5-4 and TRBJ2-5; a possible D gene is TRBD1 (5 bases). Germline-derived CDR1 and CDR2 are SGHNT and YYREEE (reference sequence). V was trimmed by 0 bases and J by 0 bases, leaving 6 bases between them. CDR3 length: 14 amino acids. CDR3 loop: CASSLGGHQETQYF. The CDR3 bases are TGTGCCAGCAGCTTGGGGGGCCACCAAGAGACCCAGTACTTC.

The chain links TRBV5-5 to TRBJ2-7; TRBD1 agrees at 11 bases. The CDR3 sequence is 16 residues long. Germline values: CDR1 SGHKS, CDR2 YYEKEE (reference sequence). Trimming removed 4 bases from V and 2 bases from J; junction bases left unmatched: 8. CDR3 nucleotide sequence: TGTGCCAGCAGCCCATGGACAGGGGGCCCCCCCTACGAGCAGTACTTC. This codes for CASSPWTGGPPYEQYF.

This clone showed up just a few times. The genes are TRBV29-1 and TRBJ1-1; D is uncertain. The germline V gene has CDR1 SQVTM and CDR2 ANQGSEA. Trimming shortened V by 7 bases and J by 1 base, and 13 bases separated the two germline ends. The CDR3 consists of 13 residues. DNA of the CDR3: TGCAGCGCTCGACAATTCCGGAACACTGAAGCTTTCTTT. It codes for CSARQFRNTEAFF.

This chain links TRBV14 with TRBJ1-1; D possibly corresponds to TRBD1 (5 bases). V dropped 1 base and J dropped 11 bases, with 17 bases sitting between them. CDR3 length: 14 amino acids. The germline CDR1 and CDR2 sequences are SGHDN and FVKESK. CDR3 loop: CASSQGLAGGRAFF. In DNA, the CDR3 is TGTGCCAGCAGCCAAGGTCTCGCGGGGGGAAGGGCTTTCTTT.

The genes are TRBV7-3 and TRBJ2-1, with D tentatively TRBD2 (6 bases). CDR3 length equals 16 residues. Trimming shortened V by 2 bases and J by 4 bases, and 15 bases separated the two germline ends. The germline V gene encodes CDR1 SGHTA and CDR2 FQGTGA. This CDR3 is CASSLGSGVTYNEQFF. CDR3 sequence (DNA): TGTGCCAGCAGCTTAGGGTCGGGAGTGACGTACAATGAGCAGTTCTTC.

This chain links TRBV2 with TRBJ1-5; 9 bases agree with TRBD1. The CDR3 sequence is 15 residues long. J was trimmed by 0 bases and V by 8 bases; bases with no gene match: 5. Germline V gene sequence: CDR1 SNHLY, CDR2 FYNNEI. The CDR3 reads CASAQGAYSNQPQHF. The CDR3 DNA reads TGTGCCAGCGCACAGGGGGCTTATAGCAATCAGCCCCAGCATTTT.

The CDR3 DNA is TGTGCCAGCAGTGAAGCTTGGACAGGGATGTACGAGCAGTACTTC. Translation: CASSEAWTGMYEQYF. V gene TRBV6-1 combines with J gene TRBJ2-7, with 8 bases fitting TRBD1. Germline V CDR1 and CDR2: MNHNS, SASEGT. The length of the CDR3 is 15 residues. The junction had 5 bases not matched to a gene; V was cut back by 0 bases and J by 4 bases.

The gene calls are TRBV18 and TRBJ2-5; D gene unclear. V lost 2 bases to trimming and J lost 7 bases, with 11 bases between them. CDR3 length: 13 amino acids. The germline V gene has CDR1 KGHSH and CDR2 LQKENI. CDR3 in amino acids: CASSPAALGTQYF. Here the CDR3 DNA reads TGTGCCAGCTCACCAGCGGCCCTCGGGACCCAGTACTTC.

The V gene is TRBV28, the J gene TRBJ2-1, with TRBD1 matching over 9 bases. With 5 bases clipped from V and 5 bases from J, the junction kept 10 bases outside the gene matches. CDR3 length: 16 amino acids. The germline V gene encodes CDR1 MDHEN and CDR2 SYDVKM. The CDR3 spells CASSEYSGTGHNEQFF. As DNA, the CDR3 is TGTGCCAGCAGTGAGTACTCCGGGACAGGGCACAATGAGCAGTTCTTC.

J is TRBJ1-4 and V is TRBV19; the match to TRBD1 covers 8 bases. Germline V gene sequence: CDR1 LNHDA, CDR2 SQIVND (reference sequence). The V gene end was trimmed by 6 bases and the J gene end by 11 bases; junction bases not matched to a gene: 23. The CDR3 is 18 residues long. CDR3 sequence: CASRRQGPARSPAGKLFF. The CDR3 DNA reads TGTGCCAGTAGGAGACAGGGGCCGGCGCGGTCGCCTGCAGGGAAACTGTTTTTT.

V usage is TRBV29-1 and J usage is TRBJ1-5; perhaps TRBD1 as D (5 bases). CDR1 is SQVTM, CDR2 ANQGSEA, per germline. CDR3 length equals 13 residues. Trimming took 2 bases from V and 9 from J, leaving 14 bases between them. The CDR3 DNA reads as TGCAGCGTTGAATACTCAGGAAGGGGGCCCCAGCATTTT. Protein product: CSVEYSGRGPQHF.

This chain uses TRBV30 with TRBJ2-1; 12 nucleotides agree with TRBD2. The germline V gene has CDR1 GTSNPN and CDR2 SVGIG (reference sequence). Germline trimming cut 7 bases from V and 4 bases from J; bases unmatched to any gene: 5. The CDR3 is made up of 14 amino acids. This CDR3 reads CASKGLAGYNEQFF. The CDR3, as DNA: TGTGCCTCCAAAGGACTAGCGGGATACAATGAGCAGTTCTTC.

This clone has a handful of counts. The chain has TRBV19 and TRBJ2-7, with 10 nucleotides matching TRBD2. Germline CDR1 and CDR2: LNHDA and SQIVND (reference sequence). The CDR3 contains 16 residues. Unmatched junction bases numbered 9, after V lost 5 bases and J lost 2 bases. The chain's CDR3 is CASSSDFLAGAYEQYF. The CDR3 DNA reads TGTGCCAGTAGTTCCGACTTCCTAGCGGGAGCCTACGAGCAGTACTTC.

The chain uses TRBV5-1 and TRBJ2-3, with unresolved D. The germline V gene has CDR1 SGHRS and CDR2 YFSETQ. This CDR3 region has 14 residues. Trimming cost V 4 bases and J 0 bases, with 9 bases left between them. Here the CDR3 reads CASSQPSSTDTQYF. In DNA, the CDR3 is TGCGCCAGCAGCCAACCCAGTAGCACAGATACGCAGTATTTT.

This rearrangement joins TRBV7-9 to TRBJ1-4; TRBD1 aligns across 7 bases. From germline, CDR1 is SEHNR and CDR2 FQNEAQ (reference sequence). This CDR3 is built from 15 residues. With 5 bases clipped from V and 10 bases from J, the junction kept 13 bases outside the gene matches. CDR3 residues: CASSPSTGRFRKLFF. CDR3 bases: TGTGCCAGCAGCCCATCGACAGGGAGGTTTCGAAAACTGTTTTTT.

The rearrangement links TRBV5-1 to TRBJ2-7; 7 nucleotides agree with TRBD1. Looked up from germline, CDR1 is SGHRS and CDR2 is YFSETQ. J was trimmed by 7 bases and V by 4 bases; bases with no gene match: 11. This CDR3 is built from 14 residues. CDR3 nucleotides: TGCGCCAGCAGCCGCCGACAGGGTGCGGATGAGCAGTACTTC. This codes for CASSRRQGADEQYF.

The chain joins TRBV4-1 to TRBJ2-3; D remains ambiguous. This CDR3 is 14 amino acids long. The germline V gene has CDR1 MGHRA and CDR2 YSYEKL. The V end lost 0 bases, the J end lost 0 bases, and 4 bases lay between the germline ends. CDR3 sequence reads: CASSQDMSTDTQYF. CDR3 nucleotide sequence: TGCGCCAGCAGCCAAGATATGAGCACAGATACGCAGTATTTT.

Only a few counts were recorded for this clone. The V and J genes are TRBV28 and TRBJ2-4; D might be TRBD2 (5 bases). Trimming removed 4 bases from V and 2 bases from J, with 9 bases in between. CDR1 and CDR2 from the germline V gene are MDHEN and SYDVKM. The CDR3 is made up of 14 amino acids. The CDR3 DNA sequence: TGTGCCAGCAGTTCGGAGGTCCCCAAAAACATTCAGTACTTC. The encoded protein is CASSSEVPKNIQYF.

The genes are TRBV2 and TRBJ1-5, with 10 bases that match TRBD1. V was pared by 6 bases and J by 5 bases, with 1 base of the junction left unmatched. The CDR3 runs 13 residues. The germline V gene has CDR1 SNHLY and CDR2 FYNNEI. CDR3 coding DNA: TGTGCCAGCAGGGGGACAGGGGATCAGCCCCAGCATTTT. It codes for CASRGTGDQPQHF.